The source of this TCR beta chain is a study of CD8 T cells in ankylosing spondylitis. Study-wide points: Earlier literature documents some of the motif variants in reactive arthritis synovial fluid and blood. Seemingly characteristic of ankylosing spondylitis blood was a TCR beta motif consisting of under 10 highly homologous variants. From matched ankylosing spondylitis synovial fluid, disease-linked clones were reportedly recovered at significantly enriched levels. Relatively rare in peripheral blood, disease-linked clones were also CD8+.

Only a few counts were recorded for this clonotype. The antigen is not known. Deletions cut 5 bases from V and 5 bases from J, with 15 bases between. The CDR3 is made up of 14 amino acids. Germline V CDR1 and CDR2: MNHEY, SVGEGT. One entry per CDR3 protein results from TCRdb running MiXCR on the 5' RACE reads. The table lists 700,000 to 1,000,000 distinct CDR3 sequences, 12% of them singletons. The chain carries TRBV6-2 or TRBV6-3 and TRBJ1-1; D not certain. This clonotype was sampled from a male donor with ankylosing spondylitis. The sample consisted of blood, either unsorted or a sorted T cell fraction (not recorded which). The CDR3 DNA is TGTGCCAGCAGTCTTACCTTAAAGGAGACTGAAGCTTTCTTT. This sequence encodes CASSLTLKETEAFF.